These 22 T cell receptor beta chains share one sample of origin, sequenced in a study of shared clonotypes between healthy human individuals. The protocol was immunoSEQ multiplex PCR, while the TCRdb copy is restricted to in-frame clones and leaves out a portion. Of around 1.1 million clones in the sample, approximately 80% were seen once. Sequenced input: memory CD4+ T cells from PBMCs. Documented subset: CD45RA-negative fraction. All receptors come from a man aged 18 to 29 in good health. Some clones in this sample may be carry-over from other donors' samples.

V is TRBV6-6 and J is TRBJ2-7; 8 bases fit TRBD2. Unmatched junction bases numbered 4, after V lost 6 bases and J lost 0 bases. Germline V gene sequence: CDR1 MNHNY, CDR2 SVGAGI (reference sequence). This CDR3 has 14 amino acids. CDR3 in amino acids: CASRVAGYSYEQYF. The CDR3 DNA reads TGTGCCAGCAGGGTAGCGGGGTACTCCTACGAGCAGTACTTC.

V gene TRBV30 combines with J gene TRBJ2-2, with D maybe TRBD1 (5 bases). This CDR3 is built from 14 residues. CDR1 is GTSNPN, CDR2 SVGIG, per germline (reference sequence). V dropped 2 bases and J dropped 5 bases, with 12 bases sitting between them. CDR3 protein: CAWSQGTYTGELFF. CDR3 in DNA: TGTGCCTGGAGTCAGGGAACTTATACCGGGGAGCTGTTTTTT.

This clone was seen a handful of times. The chain is built from TRBV5-6 and TRBJ1-5, with 7 bases matching TRBD1. Germline CDR1 reads SGHDT; CDR2 reads YYEEEE. The CDR3 covers 15 residues. V dropped 4 bases and J dropped 0; count of bases not matched to a gene: 4. The DNA for the CDR3 is TGTGCCAGCAGCCGACAGGGATATAGCAATCAGCCCCAGCATTTT. It yields the protein CASSRQGYSNQPQHF.

CDR3 in amino acids: CASSHASGLAGSYNEQFF. The CDR3 bases are TGCGCCAGCAGCCATGCCTCCGGACTAGCGGGCTCCTACAATGAGCAGTTCTTC. This chain joins TRBV4-1 and TRBJ2-1, with TRBD2 matching over 11 bases. Germline trimming cut 3 bases from V and 0 bases from J; bases unmatched to any gene: 7. Germline assignment: CDR1 MGHRA and CDR2 YSYEKL. The CDR3 length is 18 residues.

V and J are TRBV7-3 and TRBJ2-1; 10 bases agree with TRBD1. After removal of 5 bases from V and 8 bases from J, the junction contained 9 bases not matched to a gene. Per the germline V gene, CDR1 is SGHTA and CDR2 is FQGTGA. This CDR3 is 15 amino acids long. Here the CDR3 reads CASSGGQGVVDEQFF. The CDR3 region has the DNA TGTGCCAGCAGCGGAGGACAGGGGGTAGTCGATGAGCAGTTCTTC.

This clone was recorded only once. The chain carries TRBV28 and TRBJ2-5; tentative D call: TRBD1 (6 bases). V shed 10 bases and J shed 5 bases, with 26 bases lying between them. The CDR3 is 16 amino acids. Germline lookup yields CDR1 MDHEN and CDR2 SYDVKM. CDR3 nucleotides: TGTGCCACCCCCCGGAAATCGGACAGAGAAGCGGAGACCCAGTACTTC. Protein sequence: CATPRKSDREAETQYF.

This clone was counted only a few times. Other DNA sequences in this specimen translate into the identical CDR3. The rearrangement uses TRBV5-1 and TRBJ1-5; 9 nucleotides align to TRBD1. Germline CDR1 and CDR2: SGHRS and YFSETQ. The CDR3 covers 14 residues. The V and J ends lost 4 bases and 4 bases, in that order; junction bases with no gene match: 3. The CDR3 coding sequence is TGCGCCAGCAGCACCGGACAGGGGAATCAGCCCCAGCATTTT. Its translation is CASSTGQGNQPQHF.

The gene calls are TRBV29-1 and TRBJ2-2, with TRBD1 matching over 8 bases. The V and J ends lost 5 bases and 1 base, in that order; junction bases with no gene match: 3. The CDR3 consists of 14 residues. CDR1 is SQVTM, CDR2 ANQGSEA, per germline. The CDR3 DNA reads as TGCAGCGTTATTGGGACAGGGAACACCGGGGAGCTGTTTTTT. It yields the protein CSVIGTGNTGELFF.

The J gene is TRBJ2-7, the V gene TRBV28, with a possible D match to TRBD2 (6 bases). Trimming took off 3 bases at V and 4 bases at J, with 13 bases between the two ends. In germline, CDR1 is MDHEN, CDR2 SYDVKM. This CDR3 has 14 amino acids. CDR3 residues: CASSFVGGLYEQYF. In DNA, the CDR3 is TGTGCCAGCAGTTTCGTCGGGGGATTATACGAGCAGTACTTC.

CDR3 in amino acids: CASSLLPGGTYEQYF. In DNA form, the CDR3 reads TGTGCCAGCAGCTTATTACCCGGGGGAACCTACGAGCAGTACTTC. The chain recombines TRBV7-3 with TRBJ2-7, with D maybe TRBD2 (6 bases). Germline V gene sequence: CDR1 SGHTA, CDR2 FQGTGA. The CDR3 covers 15 residues. V lost 2 bases and J 2 bases, leaving 13 bases between the germline ends.

This chain joins TRBV11-2 and TRBJ2-4, with 10 bases lining up with TRBD2. The CDR3 contains 16 residues. The trim removed 5 bases at V and 8 bases at J, leaving 12 bases unmatched. The germline V gene encodes CDR1 SGHAT and CDR2 FQNNGV. This CDR3 is CASSLLASGSRHIQYF. CDR3 DNA sequence: TGTGCCAGCAGCCTACTGGCTAGCGGGAGCAGGCACATTCAGTACTTC.

The chain couples TRBV30 to TRBJ2-7; 7 nucleotides line up with TRBD1. The V and J ends lost 2 bases and 2 bases, in that order; junction bases with no gene match: 15. There are 17 residues in the CDR3. The germline V gene encodes CDR1 GTSNPN and CDR2 SVGIG (reference sequence). CDR3 bases: TGTGCCTGGAGTACCCCTCGAACTGGGACAGCAACCTACGAGCAGTACTTC. Encoded protein: CAWSTPRTGTATYEQYF.

The V gene is TRBV18, the J gene TRBJ2-7, with 13 positions matching TRBD2. Trimming took 3 bases from V and 1 from J; bases not matched to a gene: 6. CDR1 is KGHSH and CDR2 is LQKENI in the germline V gene. CDR3 length equals 17 residues. The CDR3 sequence is CASSPTGTSGTSYEQYF. Written as DNA, the CDR3 is TGTGCCAGCTCACCTACAGGGACTAGCGGGACGTCCTACGAGCAGTACTTC.

The chain combines TRBV10-3 with TRBJ2-7; TRBD1 matches 9 bases. Germline V gene lookup returns CDR1 ENHRY and CDR2 SYGVKD. The CDR3 totals 14 residues. J lost 5 bases, V lost 4 bases, and 6 bases had no gene match. This CDR3 is CAISARDRVNEQYF. The CDR3 nucleotides read TGTGCCATCAGTGCCCGGGACAGGGTCAACGAGCAGTACTTC.

The chain combines TRBV5-1 with TRBJ1-2, with 9 bases identical to TRBD1. V was clipped by 4 bases and J by 7 bases; unmatched bases: 5. Germline V gives CDR1 SGHRS, CDR2 YFSETQ. CDR3 length: 13 residues. Here the CDR3 DNA reads TGCGCCAGCAGCGAACAGGGGGCCGGTGGCTACACCTTC. Amino acid sequence: CASSEQGAGGYTF.

The rearrangement uses TRBV15 and TRBJ1-5, with 8 nucleotides matching TRBD1. This CDR3 comprises 16 residues. Germline CDR1 and CDR2: LNHNV and YYDKDF (reference sequence). Losses at the gene ends were 1 base for V and 4 bases for J; bases not matched to a gene: 6. CDR3 in amino acids: CATSRVSGGRNQPQHF. The CDR3 DNA is TGTGCCACCAGCAGAGTTTCAGGGGGCCGGAATCAGCCCCAGCATTTT.

For this clone: Other DNA sequences in this specimen translate into the identical CDR3. V gene TRBV18 combines with J gene TRBJ2-1; D unresolved. The CDR3 sequence is 13 residues long. Germline V gene sequence: CDR1 KGHSH, CDR2 LQKENI. V was clipped by 3 bases and J by 4 bases, with 7 bases between them. The CDR3 DNA follows: TGTGCCAGCTCACCTGAAGGGTACAATGAGCAGTTCTTC. Encoded protein: CASSPEGYNEQFF. Full variable domain (outside the CDR3, taken from reference TRBV18 and TRBJ2-1): NAGVMQNPRHLVRRRGQEARLRCSPMKGHSHVYWYRQLPEEGLKFMVYLQKENIIDESGMPKERFSAEFPKEGPSILRIQQVVRGDSAAYFCASSPEGYNEQFFGPGTRLTVL.

The gene calls are TRBV11-1 and TRBJ2-1; 8 bases fit TRBD1. CDR1 and CDR2 (germline): SGHAT, FQDESV (reference sequence). V gave up 1 base and J gave up 9 bases; unmatched junction bases: 8. The CDR3 sequence is 15 residues long. The CDR3 DNA is TGTGCCAGCAGCTTAGGGCAGGGGGCCTCAAGTGAGCAGTTCTTC. Translated, it gives CASSLGQGASSEQFF.

The rearrangement links TRBV6-6 to TRBJ2-5; D possibly corresponds to TRBD2 (6 bases). V was pared by 11 bases and J by 5 bases, with 6 bases between. Germline V gene sequence: CDR1 MNHNY, CDR2 SVGAGI (reference sequence). The CDR3 contains 9 residues. The CDR3 is CAAGETQYF. CDR3 nucleotide sequence: TGTGCCGCGGGGGAGACCCAGTACTTC.

The chain employs TRBV13 and TRBJ2-3, with 10 bases matching TRBD1. The CDR3 sequence is 15 residues long. The germline gives CDR1 PRHDT, CDR2 FYEKMQ (reference sequence). Losses at the gene ends were 4 bases for V and 3 bases for J; bases not matched to a gene: 4. CDR3 amino acids: CASSYRTGGTDTQYF. Written as DNA, the CDR3 is TGTGCCAGCAGCTACCGGACAGGGGGGACAGATACGCAGTATTTT.

J is TRBJ2-7 and V is TRBV6-5, with 8 bases that match TRBD1. The CDR3 is 14 residues long. The V and J ends lost 6 bases and 0 bases, in that order; junction bases with no gene match: 4. Germline assignment: CDR1 MNHEY and CDR2 SVGAGI. The CDR3 sequence is CASSRDRSSYEQYF. CDR3 DNA: TGTGCCAGCAGCCGGGACAGGAGCTCCTACGAGCAGTACTTC.

This chain links TRBV28 with TRBJ2-7, with 13 bases identical to TRBD2. With 8 bases clipped from V and 1 base from J, the junction kept 5 bases outside the gene matches. The V gene's germline CDR1 is MDHEN and CDR2 SYDVKM. The length of the CDR3 is 15 residues. The CDR3 coding sequence is TGTGCCAGCGAGAGACTAGCGGGAGGATCCTACGAGCAGTACTTC. This codes for CASERLAGGSYEQYF.